Listed here are 12 T cell receptor beta chains from one sample, sequenced in a study of T cell responses to AZD1222 COVID-19 vaccine. TCRdb's copy holds only in-frame clones and misses some; the assay was immunoSEQ multiplex PCR. Here the sample spans about 180,000 clones, under 95% being singletons. The sample was peripheral blood, taken 28 days after the second AZD1222 dose. The receptors here all came from an adult who received the AZD1222 COVID-19 vaccine.

As DNA, the CDR3 is TGCGCCAGCAGCCAAGGGAATACGGGGGGCCGTCAGCCCCAGCATTTT. Translation: CASSQGNTGGRQPQHF. The chain carries TRBV4-1 and TRBJ1-5; D possibly corresponds to TRBD1 (6 bases). This CDR3 contains 16 residues. Trimming cost V 1 base and J 6 bases, with 16 bases left between them. CDR1 MGHRA and CDR2 YSYEKL come from the germline V gene.

The V and J genes are TRBV15 and TRBJ2-2; D gene unclear. Germline values: CDR1 LNHNV, CDR2 YYDKDF (reference sequence). V gave up 1 base and J gave up 7 bases, with 13 bases separating them. CDR3 length equals 15 residues. In DNA form, the CDR3 reads TGTGCCACCAGCAGAGGGAAATCCGAAGTCGGGGAGCTGTTTTTT. Protein sequence: CATSRGKSEVGELFF. The full variable domain, with the rest looked up from reference TRBV15 and TRBJ2-2, is DAMVIQNPRYQVTQFGKPVTLSCSQTLNHNVMYWYQQKSSQAPKLLFHYYDKDFNNEADTPDNFQSRRPNTSFCFLDIRSPGLGDTAMYLCATSRGKSEVGELFFGEGSRLTVL.

This chain joins TRBV10-3 and TRBJ1-3; D is possibly TRBD1 (6 bases). The V end lost 10 bases, the J end lost 2 bases, and 21 bases lay between the germline ends. Germline values: CDR1 ENHRY, CDR2 SYGVKD. The CDR3 runs to 16 residues. CDR3 amino acids: CATKPGEGGAGNTIYF. DNA for the CDR3: TGTGCCACCAAACCGGGCGAGGGGGGAGCTGGAAACACCATATATTTT.

V gene TRBV5-1 combines with J gene TRBJ2-7, with D possibly being TRBD1 (9 bases). CDR1 and CDR2 from the germline V gene are SGHRS and YFSETQ. This CDR3 is 11 amino acids long. The CDR3 bases are TGCGCTAGCGGGACAGGGCTCGAGCAGTACTTC. This codes for CASGTGLEQYF.

The chain links TRBV6-5 to TRBJ1-3; D is possibly TRBD1 (5 bases). The germline CDR1 and CDR2 sequences are MNHEY and SVGAGI. With 6 bases removed from V and 2 bases from J, the gap between germline ends came to 14 bases. CDR3 length equals 15 residues. CDR3 protein: CASSRTGGAGNTIYF. CDR3 coding DNA: TGTGCCAGCAGCCGAACCGGGGGGGCTGGAAACACCATATATTTT.

The CDR3 sequence: CASSRDTVSGRNTGELFF. CDR3 DNA sequence: TGCGCCAGCAGCCGGGATACCGTGAGCGGGAGAAACACCGGGGAGCTGTTTTTT. This chain joins TRBV4-1 and TRBJ2-2; 8 bases align to TRBD2. After removal of 4 bases from V and 2 bases from J, the junction contained 12 bases not matched to a gene. Germline-derived CDR1 and CDR2 are MGHRA and YSYEKL. The CDR3 contains 18 residues.

The CDR3 region has the DNA TGTGCCAGCAGCTTAGTGATGGGGCAAACCTACGAGCAGTACTTC. Its protein product is CASSLVMGQTYEQYF. The chain recombines TRBV7-9 with TRBJ2-7, with a tentative D call TRBD1 (5 bases). The ends were cut back, 1 base at V and 2 bases at J, with 12 bases in the middle. This CDR3 region has 15 residues. The germline V gene encodes CDR1 SEHNR and CDR2 FQNEAQ (reference sequence).

The rearrangement uses TRBV6-1 and TRBJ2-3, with TRBD2 matching over 7 bases. This CDR3 spans 15 amino acids. Germline V lookup: CDR1 MNHNS, CDR2 SASEGT. V was clipped by 3 bases and J by 4 bases; unmatched bases: 7. The CDR3 protein is CASSDLSGGSDTQYF. The CDR3, as DNA: TGTGCCAGCAGTGACCTTTCGGGAGGCTCAGATACGCAGTATTTT.

This clone occurred a few times. This chain connects TRBV7-2 to TRBJ2-2; 9 nucleotides agree with TRBD2. This CDR3 has 15 residues. V trimming: 4 bases; J trimming: 7 bases; junction bases outside the gene matches: 7. From germline, CDR1 is SGHTA and CDR2 FQGNSA. CDR3 DNA sequence: TGTGCCAGCAGCTCTCACGCGGGAGGGCTCGGGGAGCTGTTTTTT. It translates to CASSSHAGGLGELFF. Full variable domain (missing parts from reference TRBV7-2 and TRBJ2-2): GAGVSQSPSNKVTEKGKDVELRCDPISGHTALYWYRQSLGQGLEFLIYFQGNSAPDKSGLPSDRFSAERTGGSVSTLTIQRTQQEDSAVYLCASSSHAGGLGELFFGEGSRLTVL.

This sequence joins TRBV27 and TRBJ2-7; D ambiguous. V was cut by 5 bases and J by 4 bases, with 18 bases left in between. The CDR3 is 15 residues long. Germline V lookup: CDR1 MNHEY, CDR2 SMNVEV (reference sequence). The CDR3 DNA reads TGTGCCAGCAGTCCTGCATTGGCCCTCCGGTACGAGCAGTACTTC. Its translation is CASSPALALRYEQYF.

This clone turned up a few times. The chain links TRBV2 to TRBJ1-1; 7 bases map to TRBD1. The CDR3 runs to 14 residues. Trimming took 6 bases from V and 1 from J; bases not matched to a gene: 5. Germline values: CDR1 SNHLY, CDR2 FYNNEI. CDR3 DNA: TGTGCCAGCAGGACAGGGTTATGGAACACTGAAGCTTTCTTT. Translating it yields CASRTGLWNTEAFF. The whole variable domain, filled in from reference TRBV2 and TRBJ1-1, reads EPEVTQTPSHQVTQMGQEVILRCVPISNHLYFYWYRQILGQKVEFLVSFYNNEISEKSEIFDDQFSVERPDGSNFTLKIRSTKLEDSAMYFCASRTGLWNTEAFFGQGTRLTVV.

J is TRBJ2-7 and V is TRBV11-3; D assignment may be TRBD1 or TRBD2 (5 bases each). The CDR3 length is 13 residues. Germline assignment: CDR1 SGHNT and CDR2 YENEEA. V was shortened by 1 base and J by 5 bases, with 9 bases between the two germline ends. The CDR3 sequence: CASSLAGTHEQYF. CDR3 coding DNA: TGTGCCAGCAGCTTAGCAGGGACCCACGAGCAGTACTTC.